The present TCR beta chain was sequenced within a study of T cells in Graves' hyperthyroidism and ophthalmopathy (dated by TCRdb to the late 2010s). For context, the study as a whole: To identify distinguishing TCR V-J signatures, a discovery cohort of around 100 patients was used, comprising 40 to 45 with Graves' ophthalmopathy and 57 with stable Graves' hyperthyroidism. In addition, the study compared T-cell repertoires in thyroid tissue and in blood from 6 or 7 Graves' hyperthyroidism patients. After sampling, hyperthyroidism patients received methimazole starting at 30 mg daily, and ophthalmopathy patients received high-dose intravenous methylprednisolone. An independent validation cohort of under 20 hyperthyroidism patients and over 15 patients who later progressed to ophthalmopathy tested prospective prediction of ophthalmopathy. The roughly 91 discovery patients were randomly divided into training and test sets at a 7:3 ratio. According to the paper, TCR Vbeta CDR3 sequencing was carried out on about 140 peripheral blood samples, which came from approximately 41 ophthalmopathy, under 85 hyperthyroidism and about 17 progressor patients.

Graves' hyperthyroidism was defined as stable when no progression to ophthalmopathy occurred over 18 months of follow-up. Hyperthyroidism patients were newly diagnosed, with disease duration under 2 months, and aged 18 to 65 years. Exclusion was applied to patients with uncontrolled infections, other autoimmune diseases, pregnancy or lactation. Diagnoses were established on the basis of clinical symptoms, serum thyroxine and TRAb, thyroid ultrasound, and orbital computed tomography. Total RNA was extracted with Trizol reagent, and quality was checked on an Agilent 2100 Bioanalyzer. TCR beta CDR3 regions were amplified from RNA transcripts. The first round of RT-PCR for the TCR CDR3 was performed with the HTBI primer set and the Qiagen OneStep RT-PCR kit. Libraries were constructed in a second round of multiplex PCR, after which size selection and purification were performed. The libraries were sequenced on an Illumina HiSeq2000 using paired-end 100 bp reads. Processing in the source paper ran as follows. SOAPnuke was used to process the raw data, throwing out any read that contained adapters or uncalled bases, had a mean Phred below 15, or lacked an exact constant-primer or identifier match. High-quality paired reads were merged with COPE v1.2.5, and unique nucleotide sequences were defined as clonotypes. Clonotypes were aligned to IMGT TRBV, TRBD and TRBJ reference segments using MiTCR v1.1. Analysis was restricted to V-J combinations with a frequency above 0.0001, which covered roughly 99% of repertoires. The TCS score was defined as F50 (clonal expansion) divided by E x V (chaos), with BLOSUM62-based TCRdist calculated between CDR3 peptides within each V-J. Welch's t-statistics and random forest reduced some 510 V-J features to fewer than 15, which were used in a naive Bayes classifier (R e1071). Thyroid-blood repertoire similarity was quantified with the Morisita-Horn index. TCRdb reprocessing: public reads trimmed at Q25 with fastp, clones called with MiXCR, in-frame beta chains kept. Each entry is one CDR3 protein sequence, shown with its most common DNA and genes. TCRdb, rather than the study authors, made the V and J calls. Counted in this sample were about 540,000 distinct CDR3 sequences; under 60% of them appeared once. Together, the top ten hold about 8.3% of the sample.

V and J lose 5 bases and 1 base, and a span of 12 bases separates them. The CDR3 contains 15 residues, cysteine and phenylalanine counted. The DNA shown is the 45-base CDR3, in frame from base 1. CDR1 and CDR2 (SQVTM, ANQGSEA) derive from the germline V gene. A remark on this clonotype: The antigen it binds to is not known. No clone much larger than this one lies a single base away; base qualities are absent.

Broader findings and caveats from the paper: A 13 V-J signature model separated ophthalmopathy from stable hyperthyroidism, with approximately 87% sensitivity and approximately 81% specificity in cross-validation and 80%/75% in testing. No statistical method was used to set the sample size in advance, and investigators knew the group allocation. Most expanded thyroid clonotypes (frequency above 0.001) were also detected in blood, a finding suggesting that blood repertoires may reflect thyroid immune responses. In validation, progression to ophthalmopathy was predicted by the model with almost 71% sensitivity and 72% to 80% specificity, a median of about 6.8 months before onset.

The sequencing sample was made of peripheral blood or thyroid tissue (not recorded which). This receptor was taken from a woman between 18 and 29 years old with Graves' hyperthyroidism. The chain joins TRBV29-1 to TRBJ2-6; TRBD1 is possibly the D segment (5 matching bases). The bases are TGCAGCGTTAGGGCAGGGTGGTCTGGGGCCAACGTCCTGACTTTC. Translated, this is CSVRAGWSGANVLTF.